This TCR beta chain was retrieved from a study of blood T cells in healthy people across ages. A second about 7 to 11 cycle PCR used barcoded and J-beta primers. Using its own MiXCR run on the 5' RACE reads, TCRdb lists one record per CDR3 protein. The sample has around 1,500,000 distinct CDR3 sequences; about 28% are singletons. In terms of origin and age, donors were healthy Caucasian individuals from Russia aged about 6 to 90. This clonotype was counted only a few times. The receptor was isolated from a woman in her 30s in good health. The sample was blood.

CDR3 in DNA: TGTGCCAGCAGCCCTCCCACAGGGGACACTGAAGCTTTCTTT. It translates to CASSPPTGDTEAFF. The chain links TRBV12-3 or TRBV12-4 to TRBJ1-1; 7 bases align to TRBD1. Trimming took 6 bases from V and 3 from J; bases not matched to a gene: 7. The CDR3 consists of 14 residues.